The 28 T cell receptor beta chains given below trace back to one sample, sequenced in a study of CD8 T cells in Susac syndrome. Reverse transcription of about 0.5 to 1 ug RNA was carried out with random hexamers. TCRdb re-analysed the immunoSEQ multiplex PCR reads in MiXCR, keeping a single row per CDR3 protein. The table shows 95,000 to 150,000 distinct CDR3 sequences, with 96% occurring only once. Sequencing was carried out using CD4+ T cells from PBMCs. Receptors were obtained from a human donor with Susac syndrome.

This chain connects TRBV20-1 to TRBJ1-3; possible D gene TRBD1, 5 bases. CDR1 and CDR2 from the germline V gene are DFQATT and SNEGSKA (reference sequence). The CDR3 has 14 amino acids. The V and J ends lost 3 bases and 3 bases respectively, with 12 bases between them. DNA for the CDR3: TGCAGTGCTAGTCCGGGACCCCATGGAAACACCATATATTTT. It is translated as CSASPGPHGNTIYF.

This chain uses TRBV12-3 or TRBV12-4 with TRBJ2-7, with D possibly being TRBD1 or TRBD2 (5 bases each). Deletions cut 5 bases from V and 7 bases from J, with 15 bases between. The CDR3 covers 13 residues. CDR3 sequence (DNA): TGTGCCAGCAGTCGTCCGGGACCTGGGGAGCAGTACTTC. Translated: CASSRPGPGEQYF.

This chain joins TRBV6-2 or TRBV6-3 and TRBJ2-1; 14 nucleotides align to TRBD2. CDR1 and CDR2 from the germline V gene are MNHEY and SVGEGT. The ends lost 8 bases at V and 4 bases at J; junction bases unmatched: 7. This CDR3 contains 16 residues. The CDR3 DNA reads as TGTGCCAGCGGGGGAGGGACTAGCGGGAGATACAATGAGCAGTTCTTC. Translated: CASGGGTSGRYNEQFF.

The gene calls are TRBV7-9 and TRBJ2-7; D unresolved. V shed 1 base and J shed 1 base, with 5 bases lying between them. The CDR3 runs 13 residues. CDR1 and CDR2 from the germline V gene are SEHNR and FQNEAQ (reference sequence). The CDR3 region has the DNA TGTGCCAGCAGCTTAGGCGAGTCCTACGAGCAGTACTTC. As protein: CASSLGESYEQYF.

The rearrangement joins TRBV20-1 to TRBJ2-1; perhaps TRBD2 as D (6 bases). This CDR3 spans 13 amino acids. The germline gives CDR1 DFQATT, CDR2 SNEGSKA (reference sequence). The V and J ends lost 5 bases and 13 bases respectively, with 21 bases between them. The CDR3 here is CSAESGTASFQFF. CDR3 sequence (DNA): TGCAGTGCTGAATCCGGGACTGCAAGCTTCCAGTTCTTC.

V and J are TRBV7-9 and TRBJ2-5; D is perhaps TRBD2 (5 bases). CDR3 size: 15 residues. V was clipped by 4 bases and J by 4 bases, with 16 bases between them. Germline lookup yields CDR1 SEHNR and CDR2 FQNEAQ (reference sequence). CDR3 DNA: TGTGCCAGCAGCTCCCCTACTAGTACGGGAGAGACCCAGTACTTC. This gives the protein CASSSPTSTGETQYF.

The rearrangement joins TRBV6-5 to TRBJ2-5; no clear D. This CDR3 has 13 amino acids. Germline-derived CDR1 and CDR2 are MNHEY and SVGAGI. Trimming shortened V by 6 bases and J by 5 bases, and 13 bases separated the two germline ends. The CDR3 DNA follows: TGTGCCAGCAGAGGAACAATTTGGGAGACCCAGTACTTC. Its translation is CASRGTIWETQYF.

The genes are TRBV29-1 and TRBJ2-1; weak D call: TRBD2 (6 bases). CDR1 is SQVTM and CDR2 is ANQGSEA in the germline V gene. The ends were cut back, 3 bases at V and 7 bases at J, with 25 bases in the middle. This CDR3 has 17 amino acids. CDR3 in amino acids: CSVELLSGTSKGNEQFF. The CDR3, as DNA: TGCAGCGTTGAGCTTCTCTCCGGGACTTCGAAGGGGAATGAGCAGTTCTTC.

This chain links TRBV20-1 with TRBJ2-7; 7 bases are a match to TRBD2. Trimming cost V 2 bases and J 0 bases; bases outside gene matches: 4. The CDR3 loop spans 14 amino acids. Germline V CDR1 and CDR2: DFQATT, SNEGSKA (reference sequence). The DNA of the CDR3 is TGCAGTGCTAGAACTAGCGAGAGCTCCTACGAGCAGTACTTC. Its translation is CSARTSESSYEQYF.

The chain links TRBV28 to TRBJ1-2; 7 nucleotides line up with TRBD1. This CDR3 spans 15 amino acids. V trimming: 5 bases; J trimming: 7 bases; junction bases outside the gene matches: 13. CDR1 is MDHEN, CDR2 SYDVKM, per germline. CDR3 sequence reads: CASSPGTASGGGYTF. The CDR3 DNA sequence: TGTGCCAGCAGTCCAGGGACAGCTTCGGGGGGTGGCTACACCTTC.

The genes are TRBV20-1 and TRBJ1-1; 8 nucleotides agree with TRBD1. The CDR3 totals 14 residues. The trim removed 3 bases at V and 1 base at J, leaving 4 bases unmatched. Germline V gene data show CDR1 as DFQATT and CDR2 as SNEGSKA (reference sequence). This chain's CDR3 is CSASRGPTNTEAFF. DNA of the CDR3: TGCAGTGCTAGCAGGGGGCCCACGAACACTGAAGCTTTCTTT.

V gene TRBV12-5 combines with J gene TRBJ2-1, with D hard to call. The germline V gene has CDR1 LGHNT and CDR2 FRNRAP. Trimming took off 1 base at V and 6 bases at J, with 13 bases between the two ends. The CDR3 totals 15 residues. The CDR3 region is CASGLAATWGNEQFF. The CDR3 nucleotides read TGTGCTAGTGGTTTGGCCGCTACATGGGGCAATGAGCAGTTCTTC.

The V gene is TRBV14, the J gene TRBJ2-3; D is undetermined. This CDR3 region has 13 residues. V lost 4 bases, J lost 4 bases, and 9 bases lay in between. Germline values: CDR1 SGHDN, CDR2 FVKESK. The CDR3 is CASSRDMADTQYF. The CDR3 DNA reads TGTGCCAGCAGCCGAGACATGGCAGATACGCAGTATTTT.

The chain links TRBV5-4 to TRBJ2-1; unclear D gene. V was cut by 0 bases and J by 8 bases, with 9 bases left in between. CDR3 length: 13 amino acids. Germline CDR1 SGHNT, CDR2 YYREEE (reference sequence). The CDR3 spells CASSLVSVDEQFF. CDR3 nucleotides: TGTGCCAGCAGCTTGGTGTCGGTGGATGAGCAGTTCTTC.

The chain joins TRBV3-1 to TRBJ2-7, with D possibly matching TRBD2 (5 bases). Trimming took off 1 base at V and 9 bases at J, with 13 bases between the two ends. There are 13 residues in the CDR3. Germline V gene data show CDR1 as LGHDT and CDR2 as YNNKEL (reference sequence). CDR3 nucleotides: TGTGCCAGCAGCCAAGGAATGGGAGAGCGGCAGTACTTC. It encodes CASSQGMGERQYF.

This clonotype was counted a few times. This chain connects TRBV29-1 to TRBJ2-7; 9 bases match TRBD1. V dropped 7 bases and J dropped 2; count of bases not matched to a gene: 6. The germline CDR1 and CDR2 sequences are SQVTM and ANQGSEA. This CDR3 is built from 13 residues. CDR3 DNA sequence: TGCAGCGCAAACGGACAGGGGACCTACGAGCAGTACTTC. Translating gives CSANGQGTYEQYF.

This chain connects TRBV30 to TRBJ1-1; no clear D. Germline V gene sequence: CDR1 GTSNPN, CDR2 SVGIG (reference sequence). The ends were cut back, 3 bases at V and 1 base at J, with 6 bases in the middle. This CDR3 has 12 residues. CDR3 in amino acids: CAWRGGNTEAFF. CDR3 nucleotides: TGTGCCTGGAGGGGAGGGAACACTGAAGCTTTCTTT.

The chain employs TRBV18 and TRBJ2-1; 7 bases align to TRBD1. The CDR3 sequence is 18 residues long. Trimming cost V 2 bases and J 0 bases; bases outside gene matches: 10. Germline loops: CDR1 KGHSH, CDR2 LQKENI. The CDR3 region is CASSPRSGQPNSYNEQFF. CDR3 DNA sequence: TGTGCCAGCTCACCAAGGTCGGGACAGCCGAACTCCTACAATGAGCAGTTCTTC.

The chain combines TRBV12-3 or TRBV12-4 with TRBJ2-7, with D perhaps TRBD1 (5 bases). The CDR3 totals 13 residues. Trimming took 3 bases from V and 3 from J, leaving 9 bases between them. In DNA form, the CDR3 reads TGTGCCAGCAGTTTGGGGCCGAACTACGAGCAGTACTTC. Translating it yields CASSLGPNYEQYF.

The chain has TRBV5-1 and TRBJ2-7, with D uncertain. V dropped 0 bases and J dropped 2 bases, with 12 bases sitting between them. The CDR3 is made up of 15 amino acids. Germline V CDR1 and CDR2: SGHRS, YFSETQ. CDR3 in amino acids: CASSLDPGSAYEQYF. CDR3 nucleotides: TGCGCCAGCAGCTTGGATCCGGGCTCGGCCTACGAGCAGTACTTC. The full variable domain, its missing parts supplied by reference TRBV5-1 and TRBJ2-7, is KAGVTQTPRYLIKTRGQQVTLSCSPISGHRSVSWYQQTPGQGLQFLFEYFSETQRNKGNFPGRFSGRQFSNSRSEMNVSTLELGDSALYLCASSLDPGSAYEQYFGPGTRLTVT.

The rearrangement joins TRBV7-2 to TRBJ1-1; D ambiguous. Germline V gene data show CDR1 as SGHTA and CDR2 as FQGNSA. The CDR3 runs to 13 residues. Trimming took off 3 bases at V and 2 bases at J, with 7 bases between the two ends. CDR3 sequence (DNA): TGTGCCAGCAGCTTGGGCAGCAACACTGAAGCTTTCTTT. Translating gives CASSLGSNTEAFF.

The J gene is TRBJ2-7, the V gene TRBV12-3 or TRBV12-4; TRBD2 is a possible D gene (6 bases). The ends were cut back, 4 bases at V and 7 bases at J, with 20 bases in the middle. This CDR3 contains 15 residues. The chain's CDR3 is CASSSSAGTLGEQYF. CDR3 DNA sequence: TGTGCCAGCAGTTCCTCGGCAGGGACTCTAGGGGAGCAGTACTTC.

CDR3 sequence (DNA): TGTGCCAGCTCGCAGGGCAGCTACTACGAGCAGTACTTC. Translation: CASSQGSYYEQYF. The chain joins TRBV12-3 or TRBV12-4 to TRBJ2-7, with D maybe TRBD1 (5 bases). The CDR3 is 13 amino acids. Trimming pared 8 bases from V and 3 bases from J, leaving 14 bases between.

This clonotype appeared once. This chain joins TRBV2 and TRBJ1-5; D remains ambiguous. CDR3 length equals 14 residues. Germline CDR1 SNHLY, CDR2 FYNNEI. With 4 bases removed from V and 3 bases from J, the gap between germline ends came to 10 bases. The CDR3 spells CASSVQGVNQPQHF. In DNA form, the CDR3 reads TGTGCCAGCAGTGTACAAGGAGTCAATCAGCCCCAGCATTTT.

The CDR3 DNA follows: TGCAGTGCTAGAGAAGGGACTAGCCGCACAGATACGCAGTATTTT. Residues: CSAREGTSRTDTQYF. The gene calls are TRBV20-1 and TRBJ2-3, with 9 positions matching TRBD2. V shed 0 bases, J shed 1 base, and the junction held 2 bases outside the gene matches. CDR3 size: 15 residues. Germline CDR1 is DFQATT and CDR2 is SNEGSKA (reference sequence).

Here the CDR3 DNA reads TGTGCCGAATGGGGAGACAGGGCGTATGAGCAGTTCTTC. Translating it yields CAEWGDRAYEQFF. The chain uses TRBV19 and TRBJ2-1; the match to TRBD1 covers 7 bases. V trimming: 11 bases; J trimming: 8 bases; junction bases outside the gene matches: 12. Germline V gene lookup returns CDR1 LNHDA and CDR2 SQIVND (reference sequence). The CDR3 has 13 residues.

The chain has TRBV29-1 and TRBJ1-2; TRBD1 matches at 9 bases. In germline, CDR1 is SQVTM, CDR2 ANQGSEA. This CDR3 contains 11 residues. The V and J ends lost 7 bases and 4 bases, in that order; junction bases with no gene match: 1. CDR3 in DNA: TGCAGCGCGGGACAGGGCTATGGCTACACCTTC. It encodes CSAGQGYGYTF.

The rearrangement links TRBV12-3 or TRBV12-4 to TRBJ2-2; D gene ambiguous. V lost 6 bases and J 6 bases, leaving 14 bases between the germline ends. This CDR3 is 14 amino acids long. Here the CDR3 reads CASRQVTSAGELFF. CDR3 DNA: TGTGCCAGCAGACAAGTTACCTCGGCCGGGGAGCTGTTTTTT.